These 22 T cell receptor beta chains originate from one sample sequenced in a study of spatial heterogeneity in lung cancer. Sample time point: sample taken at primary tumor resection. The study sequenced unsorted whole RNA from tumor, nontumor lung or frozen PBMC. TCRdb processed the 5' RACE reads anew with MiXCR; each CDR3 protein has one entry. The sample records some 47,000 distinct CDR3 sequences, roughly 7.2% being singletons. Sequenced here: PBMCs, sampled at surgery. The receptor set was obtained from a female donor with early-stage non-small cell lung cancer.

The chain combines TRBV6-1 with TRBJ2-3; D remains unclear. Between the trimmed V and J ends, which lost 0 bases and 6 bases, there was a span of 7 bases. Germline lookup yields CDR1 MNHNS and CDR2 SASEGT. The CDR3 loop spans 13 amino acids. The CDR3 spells CASSEAPPDTQYF. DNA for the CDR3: TGTGCCAGCAGTGAAGCGCCGCCTGATACGCAGTATTTT.

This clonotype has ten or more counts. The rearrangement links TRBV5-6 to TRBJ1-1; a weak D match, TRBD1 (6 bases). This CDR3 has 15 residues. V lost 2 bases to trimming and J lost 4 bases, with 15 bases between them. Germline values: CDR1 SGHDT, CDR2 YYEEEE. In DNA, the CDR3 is TGTGCCAGCAGCTTTTCGGGGGCGCAGGTCACTGAAGCTTTCTTT. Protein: CASSFSGAQVTEAFF.

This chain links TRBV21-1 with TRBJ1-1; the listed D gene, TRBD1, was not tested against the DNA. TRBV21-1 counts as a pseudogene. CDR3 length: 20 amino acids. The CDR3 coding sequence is TGTGCCAGCAGCAAATGTGGCCCTATGGGACAGAACAAGACGAACACTGAAGCTTTCTTT. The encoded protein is CASSKCGPMGQNKTNTEAFF.

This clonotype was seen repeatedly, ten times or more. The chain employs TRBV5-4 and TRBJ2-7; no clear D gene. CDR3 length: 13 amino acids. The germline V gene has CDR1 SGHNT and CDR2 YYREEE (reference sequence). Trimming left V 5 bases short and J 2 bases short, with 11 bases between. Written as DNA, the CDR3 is TGTGCCAGCAGAAATTTTGGGGCCTACGAGCAGTACTTC. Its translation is CASRNFGAYEQYF.

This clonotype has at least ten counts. Written as DNA, the CDR3 is TGTGCCAGCAACCTCAGGGGAACTAGCAATCAGCCCCAGCATTTT. This codes for CASNLRGTSNQPQHF. This rearrangement joins TRBV6-1 to TRBJ1-5; D is possibly TRBD1 (6 bases). The germline V and J ends were trimmed by 7 bases and 0 bases, with 13 bases remaining between them. Germline-derived CDR1 and CDR2 are MNHNS and SASEGT. The CDR3 runs 15 residues.

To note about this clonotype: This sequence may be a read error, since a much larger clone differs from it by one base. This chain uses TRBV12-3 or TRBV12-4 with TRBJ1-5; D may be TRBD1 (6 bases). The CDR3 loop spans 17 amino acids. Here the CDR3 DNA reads TGTGCCGGCAGTTTAGTAGGGGACAACGATAGCAATCAGCCCCAGCATTTT. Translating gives CAGSLVGDNDSNQPQHF.

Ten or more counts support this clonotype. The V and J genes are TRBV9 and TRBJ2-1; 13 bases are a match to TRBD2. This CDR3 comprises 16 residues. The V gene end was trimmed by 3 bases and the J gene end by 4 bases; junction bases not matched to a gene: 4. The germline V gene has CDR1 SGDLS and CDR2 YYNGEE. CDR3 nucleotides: TGTGCCAGCAGCGGCAGACTAGCGGGGGGTTACAATGAGCAGTTCTTC. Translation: CASSGRLAGGYNEQFF. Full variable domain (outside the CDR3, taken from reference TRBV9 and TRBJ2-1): DSGVTQTPKHLITATGQRVTLRCSPRSGDLSVYWYQQSLDQGLQFLIQYYNGEERAKGNILERFSAQQFPDLHSELNLSSLELGDSALYFCASSGRLAGGYNEQFFGPGTRLTVL.

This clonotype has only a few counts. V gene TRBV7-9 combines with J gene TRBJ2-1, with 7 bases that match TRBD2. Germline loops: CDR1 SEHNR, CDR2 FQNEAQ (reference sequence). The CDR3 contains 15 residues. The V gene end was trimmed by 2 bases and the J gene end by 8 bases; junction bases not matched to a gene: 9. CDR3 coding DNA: TGTGCCAGCAGCTTATCCGGGACTACCGGGGATGAGCAGTTCTTC. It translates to CASSLSGTTGDEQFF. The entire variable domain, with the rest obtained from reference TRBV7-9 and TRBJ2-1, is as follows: DTGVSQNPRHKITKRGQNVTFRCDPISEHNRLYWYRQTLGQGPEFLTYFQNEAQLEKSRLLSDRFSAERPKGSFSTLEIQRTEQGDSAMYLCASSLSGTTGDEQFFGPGTRLTVL.

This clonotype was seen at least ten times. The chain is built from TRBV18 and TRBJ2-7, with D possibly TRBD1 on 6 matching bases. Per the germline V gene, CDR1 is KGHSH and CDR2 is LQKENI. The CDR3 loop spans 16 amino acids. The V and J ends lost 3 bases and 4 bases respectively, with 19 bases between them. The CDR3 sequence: CASSPPGEQGKYEQYF. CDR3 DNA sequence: TGTGCCAGCTCACCGCCCGGTGAACAGGGAAAATACGAGCAGTACTTC.

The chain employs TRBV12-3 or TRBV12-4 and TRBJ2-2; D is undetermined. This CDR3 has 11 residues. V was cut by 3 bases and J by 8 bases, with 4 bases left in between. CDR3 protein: CASSFYGELFF. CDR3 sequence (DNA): TGTGCCAGCAGTTTTTATGGGGAGCTGTTTTTT.

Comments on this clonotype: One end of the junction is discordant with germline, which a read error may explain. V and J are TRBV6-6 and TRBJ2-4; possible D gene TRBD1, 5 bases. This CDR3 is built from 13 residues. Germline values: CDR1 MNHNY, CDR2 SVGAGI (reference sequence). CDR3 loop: CASKPRSQGRSDF. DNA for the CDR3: TGTGCCAGCAAACCACGCTCCCAGGGTCGGTCGGACTTC.

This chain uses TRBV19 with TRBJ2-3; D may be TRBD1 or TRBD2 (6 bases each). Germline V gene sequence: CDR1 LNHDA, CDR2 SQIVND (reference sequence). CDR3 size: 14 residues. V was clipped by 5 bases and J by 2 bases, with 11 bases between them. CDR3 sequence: CASSGGTFTDTQYF. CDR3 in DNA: TGTGCCAGTAGTGGCGGGACATTCACAGATACGCAGTATTTT.

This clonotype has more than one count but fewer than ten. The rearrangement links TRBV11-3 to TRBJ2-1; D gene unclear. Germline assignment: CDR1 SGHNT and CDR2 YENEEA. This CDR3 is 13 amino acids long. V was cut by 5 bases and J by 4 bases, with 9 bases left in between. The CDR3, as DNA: TGTGCCAGCAGCCACAAAGCTTACAATGAGCAGTTCTTC. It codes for CASSHKAYNEQFF.

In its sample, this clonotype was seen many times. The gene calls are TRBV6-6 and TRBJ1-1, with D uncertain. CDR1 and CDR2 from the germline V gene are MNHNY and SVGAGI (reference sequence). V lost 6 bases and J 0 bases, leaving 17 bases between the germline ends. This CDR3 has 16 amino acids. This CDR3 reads CASRETTIQMNTEAFF. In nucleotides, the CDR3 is TGTGCCAGCAGAGAAACGACAATTCAGATGAACACTGAAGCTTTCTTT.

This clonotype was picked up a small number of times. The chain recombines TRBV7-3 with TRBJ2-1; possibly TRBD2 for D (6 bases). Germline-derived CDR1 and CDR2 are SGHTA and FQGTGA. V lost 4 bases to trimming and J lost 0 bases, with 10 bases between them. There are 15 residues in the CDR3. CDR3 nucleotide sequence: TGTGCCAGCAGCTCAGGACTATTCTCCTACAATGAGCAGTTCTTC. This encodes CASSSGLFSYNEQFF. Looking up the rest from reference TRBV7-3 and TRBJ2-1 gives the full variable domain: GAGVSQTPSNKVTEKGKYVELRCDPISGHTALYWYRQSLGQGPEFLIYFQGTGAADDSGLPNDRFFAVRPEGSVSTLKIQRTERGDSAVYLCASSSGLFSYNEQFFGPGTRLTVL.

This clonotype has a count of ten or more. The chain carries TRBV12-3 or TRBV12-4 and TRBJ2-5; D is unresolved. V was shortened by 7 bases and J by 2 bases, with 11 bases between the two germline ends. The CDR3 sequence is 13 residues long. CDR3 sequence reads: CASTATEQETQYF. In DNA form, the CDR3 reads TGTGCCAGCACCGCTACAGAGCAAGAGACCCAGTACTTC.

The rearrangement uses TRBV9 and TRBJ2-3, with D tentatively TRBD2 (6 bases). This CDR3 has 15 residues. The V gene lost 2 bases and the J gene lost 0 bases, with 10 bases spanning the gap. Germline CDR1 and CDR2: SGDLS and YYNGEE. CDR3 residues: CASSVGGASTDTQYF. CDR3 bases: TGTGCCAGCAGCGTCGGCGGGGCTAGCACAGATACGCAGTATTTT.

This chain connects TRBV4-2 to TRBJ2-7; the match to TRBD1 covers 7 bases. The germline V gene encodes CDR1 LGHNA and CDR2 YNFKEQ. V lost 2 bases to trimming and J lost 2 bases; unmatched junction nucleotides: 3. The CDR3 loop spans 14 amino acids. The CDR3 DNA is TGTGCCAGCAGCCAACCAGGACAGGCCTACGAGCAGTACTTC. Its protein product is CASSQPGQAYEQYF.

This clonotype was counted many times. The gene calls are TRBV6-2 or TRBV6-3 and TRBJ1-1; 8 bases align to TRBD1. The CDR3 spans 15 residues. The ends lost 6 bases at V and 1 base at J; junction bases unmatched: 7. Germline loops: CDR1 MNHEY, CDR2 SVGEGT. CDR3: CASRRPGTGNTEAFF. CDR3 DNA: TGTGCCAGCAGACGTCCCGGGACAGGGAACACTGAAGCTTTCTTT.

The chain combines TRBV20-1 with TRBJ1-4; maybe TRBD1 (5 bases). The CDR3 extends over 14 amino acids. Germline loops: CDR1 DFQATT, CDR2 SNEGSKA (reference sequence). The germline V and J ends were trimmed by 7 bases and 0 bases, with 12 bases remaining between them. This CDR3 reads CSVTPGPTNEKLFF. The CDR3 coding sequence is TGCAGTGTTACCCCGGGACCAACTAATGAAAAACTGTTTTTT.

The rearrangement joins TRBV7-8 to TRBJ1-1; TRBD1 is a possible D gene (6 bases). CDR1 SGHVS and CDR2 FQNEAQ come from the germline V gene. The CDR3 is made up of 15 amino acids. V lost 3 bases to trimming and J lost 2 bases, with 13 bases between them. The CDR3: CASSLYRVRNTEAFF. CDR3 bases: TGTGCCAGCAGCTTGTACAGGGTACGCAACACTGAAGCTTTCTTT.

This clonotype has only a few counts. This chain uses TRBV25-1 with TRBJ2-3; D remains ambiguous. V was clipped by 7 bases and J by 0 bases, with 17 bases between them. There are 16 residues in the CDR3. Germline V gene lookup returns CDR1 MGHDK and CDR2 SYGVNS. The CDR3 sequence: CASTEDVPTSTDTQYF. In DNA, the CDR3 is TGTGCCAGCACCGAGGACGTTCCAACGAGCACAGATACGCAGTATTTT.